The present TCR beta chain was sequenced within a study of blood T cell repertoires in COVID-19. Study background: Italy, Spain and the United States were the sources of the convalescent and acute COVID-19 samples.

Per the original data handling: Nucleated cell number was recorded as an estimate derived from reference gene primer amplification. Clones were read by immunoSEQ multiplex PCR, and TCRdb kept only the in-frame ones, dropping some. That table is the source of V, J and clone size, and D and trimming were worked out from the DNA. This repertoire shows almost 20,000 clones, more than 65% found once; its top ten account for 56%. The V gene lost 4 bases and the J gene lost 3 bases, with 16 bases spanning the gap. The CDR3 length is 16 residues. Germline CDR1 reads MNHNS; CDR2 reads SASEGT. The chain employs TRBV6-1 and TRBJ2-4; D perhaps matches TRBD1 (6 bases). This receptor was identified in a man older than 75 with acute or convalescent COVID-19. Sequencing was done on a sample of peripheral blood. In DNA, the CDR3 is TGTGCCAGCAGTGTGAGCACAGGGTGGGACAAAAACATTCAGTACTTC. Its translation: CASSVSTGWDKNIQYF.